Here is one T cell receptor beta chain with its context. This record belongs to a study of blood T cells in healthy people across ages. The authors ran a second PCR of 7 to 11 cycles using a sample-barcoded 5' primer and a J-beta primer mix. TCRdb reprocessed the 5' RACE reads via MiXCR and lists one record per CDR3 protein. This table has about 780,000 distinct CDR3 sequences, around half appearing once. The TCR comes from a man older than 75 in good health. The specimen was blood.

CDR3 sequence (DNA): TGTGCCAGCAGCGCCCCGACAGGGGGAGAGGAGACCCAGTACTTC. It is translated as CASSAPTGGEETQYF. This sequence joins TRBV5-6 and TRBJ2-5; 9 bases are shared with TRBD1. The germline gives CDR1 SGHDT, CDR2 YYEEEE. The V segment lost 4 bases and the J segment 5 bases; nucleotides outside the gene matches: 9. This CDR3 has 15 amino acids. The full variable domain, with the rest looked up from reference TRBV5-6 and TRBJ2-5, is DAGVTQSPTHLIKTRGQQVTLRCSPKSGHDTVSWYQQALGQGPQFIFQYYEEEERQRGNFPDRFSGHQFPNYSSELNVNALLLGDSALYLCASSAPTGGEETQYFGPGTRLLVL.